This TCR beta chain came from a study of T cells after yellow fever vaccination. Overall study context: Preparation used SMART-Seq v4 Ultra Low Input for the low-cell-number fractions. Study-wide points: Subsequent booster samples again held most clones from primary vaccination (96% CD4, about 86% CD8). The secondary response peaked faster, at day 5 versus 15, but was weaker.

As to this clonotype: Its antigen is currently unknown.

The CDR3 runs to 14 residues. Per the germline V gene, CDR1 is SGHVS and CDR2 is FQNEAQ. Trimming cost V 5 bases and J 4 bases; bases outside gene matches: 6. From the 5' RACE reads, TCRdb called clonotypes with MiXCR, one entry per CDR3 protein. The data hold 350,000 to 450,000 distinct CDR3 sequences, with more than 5.5% observed a single time. The clonotype comes from a man younger than 40 who received the YFV17D yellow fever vaccine. Specimen: PBMCs, collected 5 days after the yellow fever booster vaccination. The rearrangement links TRBV7-8 to TRBJ2-7; TRBD1 matches at 9 bases. In DNA, the CDR3 is TGTGCCAGCAGCCTCCGGACAGGGGTTTACGAGCAGTACTTC. It specifies CASSLRTGVYEQYF.